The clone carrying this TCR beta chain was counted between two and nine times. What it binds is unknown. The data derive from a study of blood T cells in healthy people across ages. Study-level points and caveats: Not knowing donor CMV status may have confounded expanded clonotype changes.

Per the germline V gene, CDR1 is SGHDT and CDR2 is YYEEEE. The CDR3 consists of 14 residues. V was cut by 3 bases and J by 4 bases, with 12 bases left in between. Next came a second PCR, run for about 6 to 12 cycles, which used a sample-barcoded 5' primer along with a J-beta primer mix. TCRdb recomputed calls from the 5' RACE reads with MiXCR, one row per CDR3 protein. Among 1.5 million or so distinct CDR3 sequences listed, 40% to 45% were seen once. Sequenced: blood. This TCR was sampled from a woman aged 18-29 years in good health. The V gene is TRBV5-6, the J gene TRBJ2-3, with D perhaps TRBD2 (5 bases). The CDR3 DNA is TGTGCCAGCAGCTCCGTAGCGTCTCCAGATACGCAGTATTTT. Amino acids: CASSSVASPDTQYF.